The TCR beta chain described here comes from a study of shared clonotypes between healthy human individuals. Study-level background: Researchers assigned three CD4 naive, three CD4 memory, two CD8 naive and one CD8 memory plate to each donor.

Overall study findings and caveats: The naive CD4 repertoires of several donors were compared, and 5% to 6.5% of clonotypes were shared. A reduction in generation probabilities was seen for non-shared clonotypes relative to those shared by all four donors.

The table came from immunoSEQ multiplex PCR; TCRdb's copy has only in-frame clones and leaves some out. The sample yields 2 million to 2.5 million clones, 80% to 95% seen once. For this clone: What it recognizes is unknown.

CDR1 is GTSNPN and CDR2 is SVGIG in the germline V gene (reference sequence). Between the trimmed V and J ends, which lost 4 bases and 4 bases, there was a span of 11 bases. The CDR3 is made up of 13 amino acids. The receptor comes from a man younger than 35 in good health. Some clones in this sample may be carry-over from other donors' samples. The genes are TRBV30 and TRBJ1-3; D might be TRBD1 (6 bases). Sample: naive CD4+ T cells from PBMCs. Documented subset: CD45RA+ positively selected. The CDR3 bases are TGTGCCTGGACACAGGGAAGAGGAAACACCATATATTTT. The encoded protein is CAWTQGRGNTIYF.